This TCR beta chain was profiled in a study of graft-versus-host responses after intestinal transplantation. The wider study: For approximately three years after anti-thymocyte globulin induction, all recipients took tacrolimus and steroids. General observations from the study: Circulating GvH clone levels at their peak were associated with HvG declines (early post-transplant). Allograft graft-versus-host to host-versus-graft clonal ratios ran high in patients with graft-donor T cell macrochimerism. Among recipient marrow samples, GvH clones were found; some appeared first in ileum or blood.

Germline CDR1 SGHRS, CDR2 YFSETQ. V lost 3 bases and J lost 0, with 7 bases in between. The CDR3 sequence is 13 residues long. With regard to this clone: The antigen remains unidentified.

Profiled with immunoSEQ multiplex PCR; TCRdb holds only in-frame clones, not every one. In the table there are 90,000 to 130,000 clones, more than 85% of which are singletons. The chain couples TRBV5-1 to TRBJ2-7, with no clear D. The sequenced sample was unstimulated CD8+ T cells sorted from spleen or lymph node cells, obtained before transplant. The clonotype was recovered from a human donor who was the organ donor for an intestinal transplant. CDR3 loop: CASSSAGSYEQYF. The CDR3 DNA reads as TGCGCCAGCAGCTCGGCAGGCTCCTACGAGCAGTACTTC.